One and the same sample provided the 18 T cell receptor beta chains below, sequenced in a study of T cell responses to AZD1222 COVID-19 vaccine. Clones were read by immunoSEQ multiplex PCR, and TCRdb kept only the in-frame ones, dropping some. The table records fewer than 110,000 clones, around nine tenths of them present only once. This specimen was peripheral blood, taken 28 days after the second AZD1222 dose. Receptors were obtained from an adult who received the AZD1222 COVID-19 vaccine.

The V and J genes are TRBV6-4 and TRBJ1-1, with D possibly matching TRBD1 (5 bases). Germline assignment: CDR1 MRHNA and CDR2 SNTAGT. The CDR3 extends over 16 amino acids. With 8 bases removed from V and 0 bases from J, the gap between germline ends came to 19 bases. The CDR3 coding sequence is TGTGCCAGCTCTCCCCCGGGGCAGCCCATGAACACTGAAGCTTTCTTT. It translates to CASSPPGQPMNTEAFF.

This clone was counted a single time. V is TRBV6-5 and J is TRBJ1-2; D perhaps matches TRBD1 (6 bases). V lost 2 bases and J lost 8, with 12 bases in between. Looked up from germline, CDR1 is MNHEY and CDR2 is SVGAGI. The CDR3 has 13 amino acids. CDR3 DNA: TGTGCCAGCAGTTACCAGTCAGGGGAAGGCTACACCTTC. Amino acid sequence: CASSYQSGEGYTF.

This rearrangement joins TRBV27 to TRBJ1-1; D gene unclear. Germline CDR1 MNHEY, CDR2 SMNVEV (reference sequence). V lost 3 bases, J lost 0 bases, and 5 bases lay in between. CDR3 length equals 13 residues. CDR3 sequence: CASSLSLNTEAFF. The CDR3 DNA sequence: TGTGCCAGCAGTTTGTCCTTGAACACTGAAGCTTTCTTT.

In this sample, this clone turned up once. The chain combines TRBV7-9 with TRBJ1-1; the match to TRBD1 covers 9 bases. Germline CDR1 SEHNR, CDR2 FQNEAQ (reference sequence). This CDR3 is 14 amino acids long. The V and J ends lost 6 bases and 4 bases, in that order; junction bases with no gene match: 6. CDR3 residues: CASRKGQGTTEAFF. The DNA of the CDR3 is TGTGCCAGCAGAAAGGGACAGGGAACCACTGAAGCTTTCTTT.

V is TRBV24-1 and J is TRBJ2-7, with D perhaps matching TRBD1 (6 bases). There are 18 residues in the CDR3. The germline V gene encodes CDR1 KGHDR and CDR2 SFDVKD. Trimming removed 3 bases at V and 4 bases at J, with 24 bases between. CDR3 sequence: CATSDLVPRGHPYYEQYF. The CDR3 DNA is TGTGCCACCAGTGATCTGGTACCCCGGGGACACCCGTATTACGAGCAGTACTTC.

This rearrangement joins TRBV9 to TRBJ1-2, with TRBD1 as a possible D gene (6 bases). Between the trimmed V and J ends, which lost 2 bases and 5 bases, there was a span of 13 bases. There are 14 residues in the CDR3. CDR1 and CDR2 from the germline V gene are SGDLS and YYNGEE. The CDR3 region is CASSVLGGRYGYTF. CDR3 DNA: TGTGCCAGCAGCGTTCTCGGGGGCCGGTATGGCTACACCTTC.

The chain has TRBV23-1 and TRBJ1-6, with D tentatively TRBD1 (5 bases). TRBV23-1 is classed as an ORF, of uncertain function. The CDR3 runs 14 residues. V was shortened by 2 bases and J by 9 bases, with 11 bases between the two germline ends. CDR3 coding DNA: TGCGCCAGCAGTCAACCCAGGGCGGGTTCACCCCTCCACTTT. It translates to CASSQPRAGSPLHF.

The chain is built from TRBV5-6 and TRBJ1-5; D remains ambiguous. CDR1 and CDR2 (germline): SGHDT, YYEEEE. This CDR3 spans 12 amino acids. The V gene lost 7 bases and the J gene lost 7 bases, with 12 bases spanning the gap. CDR3 residues: CASGRGSQPQHF. The CDR3 coding sequence is TGTGCCAGCGGACGCGGGAGCCAGCCCCAGCATTTT.

The genes are TRBV28 and TRBJ1-5; the D gene is possibly TRBD1 (5 bases). The CDR3 is made up of 13 amino acids. The V gene's germline CDR1 is MDHEN and CDR2 SYDVKM. The V end was cut by 8 bases, the J end by 5 bases, with 13 bases between. CDR3 DNA: TGTGCCAGCGGGGGAGGGGTCTATCAGCCCCAGCATTTT. Its protein product is CASGGGVYQPQHF.

This chain uses TRBV11-3 with TRBJ1-3; D possibly corresponds to TRBD1 (5 bases). This CDR3 region has 16 residues. Trimming took 3 bases from V and 4 from J, leaving 16 bases between them. Looked up from germline, CDR1 is SGHNT and CDR2 is YENEEA. The CDR3 here is CASSLTAGGGGNTIYF. The CDR3 DNA reads TGTGCCAGCAGCTTGACCGCGGGGGGTGGCGGAAACACCATATATTTT.

This clone appeared a single time. This chain connects TRBV6-5 to TRBJ1-5, with D hard to call. Germline V lookup: CDR1 MNHEY, CDR2 SVGAGI. This CDR3 is 13 amino acids long. V gave up 6 bases and J gave up 0 bases, with 6 bases separating them. CDR3 DNA sequence: TGTGCCAGCAGGAGTAATAGCAATCAGCCCCAGCATTTT. As protein: CASRSNSNQPQHF.

The chain has TRBV29-1 and TRBJ2-7; D not resolved. There are 11 residues in the CDR3. Trimming left V 3 bases short and J 3 bases short, with 6 bases between. CDR1 is SQVTM and CDR2 is ANQGSEA in the germline V gene. The CDR3 here is CSVDSGYEQYF. DNA of the CDR3: TGCAGCGTTGATTCCGGCTACGAGCAGTACTTC.

The rearrangement uses TRBV2 and TRBJ2-5; 12 positions match TRBD2. The CDR3 has 15 amino acids. The germline gives CDR1 SNHLY, CDR2 FYNNEI. The J segment lost 5 bases and the V segment lost 7 bases, leaving 8 bases of the junction unmatched. CDR3 sequence reads: CASNRLAGGPETQYF. For the CDR3, the DNA is TGTGCCAGCAACCGCCTAGCGGGAGGGCCCGAGACCCAGTACTTC.

The chain combines TRBV27 with TRBJ1-5; 9 nucleotides align to TRBD1. Trimming cost V 5 bases and J 7 bases; bases outside gene matches: 3. CDR3 length equals 13 residues. Germline values: CDR1 MNHEY, CDR2 SMNVEV (reference sequence). The CDR3, as DNA: TGTGCCAGCAGTCCCGACAGGGGGCAGCCCCAGCATTTT. Protein: CASSPDRGQPQHF.

This chain connects TRBV5-5 to TRBJ2-2; possibly TRBD2 for D (6 bases). V lost 7 bases to trimming and J lost 1 base, with 8 bases between them. CDR1 is SGHKS, CDR2 YYEKEE, per germline (reference sequence). This CDR3 is 13 amino acids long. The CDR3 loop reads CASWGGNTGELFF. The CDR3 DNA is TGTGCCAGCTGGGGAGGGAACACCGGGGAGCTGTTTTTT.

The chain joins TRBV6-5 to TRBJ2-7, with D possibly matching TRBD2 (6 bases). Trimming removed 2 bases at V and 7 bases at J, with 21 bases between. CDR1 and CDR2 from the germline V gene are MNHEY and SVGAGI. The CDR3 spans 16 residues. In DNA, the CDR3 is TGTGCCAGCAGTTACGTCCATTTCGGGTGGGCGGGGGAGCAGTACTTC. Amino acids: CASSYVHFGWAGEQYF.

The V gene is TRBV6-5, the J gene TRBJ2-5, with TRBD2 as a possible D gene (6 bases). The CDR3 totals 14 residues. V lost 3 bases and J 5 bases, leaving 13 bases between the germline ends. Looked up from germline, CDR1 is MNHEY and CDR2 is SVGAGI. The CDR3 spells CASSYGGLSETQYF. As DNA, the CDR3 is TGTGCCAGCAGTTATGGGGGACTTAGCGAGACCCAGTACTTC.

This chain joins TRBV4-1 and TRBJ1-1; unclear D gene. Trimming shortened V by 0 bases and J by 0 bases, and 14 bases separated the two germline ends. The germline CDR1 and CDR2 sequences are MGHRA and YSYEKL. This CDR3 region has 17 residues. The CDR3 DNA is TGCGCCAGCAGCCAAGATCCCACCGACAACATGAACACTGAAGCTTTCTTT. Amino acid sequence: CASSQDPTDNMNTEAFF.